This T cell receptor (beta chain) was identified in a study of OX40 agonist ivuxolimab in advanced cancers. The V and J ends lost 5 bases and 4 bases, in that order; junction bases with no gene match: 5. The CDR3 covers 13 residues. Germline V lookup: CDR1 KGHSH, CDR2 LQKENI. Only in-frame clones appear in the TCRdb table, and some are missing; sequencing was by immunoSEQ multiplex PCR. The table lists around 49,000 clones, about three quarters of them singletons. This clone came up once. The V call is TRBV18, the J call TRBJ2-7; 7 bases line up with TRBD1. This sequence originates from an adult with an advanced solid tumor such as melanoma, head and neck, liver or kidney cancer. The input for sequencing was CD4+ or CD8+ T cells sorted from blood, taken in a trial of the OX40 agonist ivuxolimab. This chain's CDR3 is CASSTRGRYEQYF. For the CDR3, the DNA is TGTGCCAGCTCAACAAGGGGGCGATACGAGCAGTACTTC.